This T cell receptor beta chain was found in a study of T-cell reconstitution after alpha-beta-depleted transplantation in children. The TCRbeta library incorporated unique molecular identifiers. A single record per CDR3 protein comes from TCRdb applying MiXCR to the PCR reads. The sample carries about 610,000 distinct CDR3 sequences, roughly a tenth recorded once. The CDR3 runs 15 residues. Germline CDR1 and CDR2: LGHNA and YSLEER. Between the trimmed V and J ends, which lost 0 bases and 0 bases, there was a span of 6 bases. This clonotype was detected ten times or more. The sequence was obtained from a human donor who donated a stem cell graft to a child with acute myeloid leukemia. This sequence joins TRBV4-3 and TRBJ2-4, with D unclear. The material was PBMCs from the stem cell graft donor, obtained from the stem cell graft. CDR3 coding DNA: TGCGCCAGCAGCCAAGAACCGGGAGCCAAAAACATTCAGTACTTC. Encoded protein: CASSQEPGAKNIQYF.